This T cell receptor (beta chain) was retrieved from a study of blood T cells in healthy people across ages. On the study more broadly: For every two T cells, template switching captured about one barcoded beta molecule. Study results and caveats: Per million T cells, TCR beta diversity dropped roughly linearly as age increased.

A second PCR of roughly 7 to 11 cycles used a sample-barcoded 5' primer and a J-beta primer mix. Every cDNA molecule carried a tag from a template-switch adaptor bearing 12 random nucleotides. Via MiXCR, TCRdb re-called the 5' RACE reads, giving one row per CDR3 protein. The table shows hundreds of thousands of distinct CDR3 sequences, with 35% to 50% occurring only once. About this clonotype: Antigen specificity is unknown.

This CDR3 has 13 amino acids. The trim removed 5 bases at V and 6 bases at J, leaving 4 bases unmatched. The V gene's germline CDR1 is MNHEY and CDR2 SMNVEV (reference sequence). Peripheral blood samples of roughly 9.8 milliliters were drawn from each donor. The V call is TRBV27, the J call TRBJ1-2, with 9 bases identical to TRBD1. Material: blood. This sequence was found in a man older than 75 in good health. CDR3 in amino acids: CASSGTGRNGYTF. CDR3 coding DNA: TGTGCCAGCAGTGGGACAGGGCGAAATGGCTACACCTTC.